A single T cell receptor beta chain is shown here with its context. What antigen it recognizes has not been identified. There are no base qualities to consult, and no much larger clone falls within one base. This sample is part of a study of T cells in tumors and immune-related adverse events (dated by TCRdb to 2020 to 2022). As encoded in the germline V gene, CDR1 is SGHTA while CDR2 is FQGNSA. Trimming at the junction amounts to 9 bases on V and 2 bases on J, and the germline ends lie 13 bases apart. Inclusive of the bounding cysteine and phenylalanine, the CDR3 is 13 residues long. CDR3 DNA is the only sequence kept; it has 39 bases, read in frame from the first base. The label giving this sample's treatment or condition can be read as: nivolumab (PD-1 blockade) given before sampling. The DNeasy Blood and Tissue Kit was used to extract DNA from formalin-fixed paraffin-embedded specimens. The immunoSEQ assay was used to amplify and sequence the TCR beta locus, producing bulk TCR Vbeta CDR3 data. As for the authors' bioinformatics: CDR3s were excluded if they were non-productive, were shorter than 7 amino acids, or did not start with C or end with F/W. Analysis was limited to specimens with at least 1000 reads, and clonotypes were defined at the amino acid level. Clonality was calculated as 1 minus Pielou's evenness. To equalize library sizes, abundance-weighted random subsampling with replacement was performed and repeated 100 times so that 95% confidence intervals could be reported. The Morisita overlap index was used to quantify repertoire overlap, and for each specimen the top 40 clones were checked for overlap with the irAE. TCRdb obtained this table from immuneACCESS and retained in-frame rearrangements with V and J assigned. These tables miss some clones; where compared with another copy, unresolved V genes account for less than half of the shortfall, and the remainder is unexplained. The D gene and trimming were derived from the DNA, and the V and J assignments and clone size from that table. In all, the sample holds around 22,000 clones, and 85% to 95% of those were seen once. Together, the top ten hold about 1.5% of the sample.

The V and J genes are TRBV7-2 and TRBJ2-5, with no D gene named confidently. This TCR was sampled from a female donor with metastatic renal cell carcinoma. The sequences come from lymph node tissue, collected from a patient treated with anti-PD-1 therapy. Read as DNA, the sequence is TGTGCCAGTAAAACTTGGGGTCAAGAGACCCAGTACTTC. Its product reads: CASKTWGQETQYF.